This T cell receptor (beta chain) was recovered during a study of technical replicates of blood from a handful of donors. There are 13 residues in the CDR3. Germline CDR1 reads SGHRS; CDR2 reads YFSETQ. Trimming left V 2 bases short and J 6 bases short, with 12 bases between. The table came from immunoSEQ multiplex PCR; TCRdb's copy has only in-frame clones and leaves some out. The sample records more than 75,000 clones, 85% to 95% being singletons. Sequencing was performed on T cells isolated from PBMCs. The rearrangement links TRBV5-1 to TRBJ2-7, with TRBD1 as a possible D gene (6 bases). The sequence derives from a human donor in good health. The CDR3 DNA is TGCGCCAGCAGCTTAGTCACAGGGTTCGAGCAGTACTTC. It translates to CASSLVTGFEQYF.